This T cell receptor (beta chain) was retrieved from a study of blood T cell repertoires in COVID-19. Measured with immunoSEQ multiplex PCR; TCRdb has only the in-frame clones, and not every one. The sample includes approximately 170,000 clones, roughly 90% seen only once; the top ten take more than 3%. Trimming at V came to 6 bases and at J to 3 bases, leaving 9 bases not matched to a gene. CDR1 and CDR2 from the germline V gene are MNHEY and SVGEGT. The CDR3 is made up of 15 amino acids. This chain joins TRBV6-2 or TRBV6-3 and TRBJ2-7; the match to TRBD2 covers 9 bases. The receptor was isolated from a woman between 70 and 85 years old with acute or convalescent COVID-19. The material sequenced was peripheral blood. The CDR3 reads CASSLPGSGSYEQYF. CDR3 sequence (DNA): TGTGCCAGCAGCCTACCGGGTAGCGGGAGCTACGAGCAGTACTTC.